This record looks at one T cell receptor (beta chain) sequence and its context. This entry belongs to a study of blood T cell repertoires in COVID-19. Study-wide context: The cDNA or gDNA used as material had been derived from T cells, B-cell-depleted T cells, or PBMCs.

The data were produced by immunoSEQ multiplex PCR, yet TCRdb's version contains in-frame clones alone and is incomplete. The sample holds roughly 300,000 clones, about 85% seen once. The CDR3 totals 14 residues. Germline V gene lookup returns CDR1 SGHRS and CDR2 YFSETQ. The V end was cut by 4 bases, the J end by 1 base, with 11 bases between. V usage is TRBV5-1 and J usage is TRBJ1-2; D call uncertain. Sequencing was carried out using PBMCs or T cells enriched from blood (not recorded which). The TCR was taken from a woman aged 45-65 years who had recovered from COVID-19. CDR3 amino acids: CASSPTQNNYGYTF. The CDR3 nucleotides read TGCGCCAGCAGCCCGACACAAAATAACTATGGCTACACCTTC.